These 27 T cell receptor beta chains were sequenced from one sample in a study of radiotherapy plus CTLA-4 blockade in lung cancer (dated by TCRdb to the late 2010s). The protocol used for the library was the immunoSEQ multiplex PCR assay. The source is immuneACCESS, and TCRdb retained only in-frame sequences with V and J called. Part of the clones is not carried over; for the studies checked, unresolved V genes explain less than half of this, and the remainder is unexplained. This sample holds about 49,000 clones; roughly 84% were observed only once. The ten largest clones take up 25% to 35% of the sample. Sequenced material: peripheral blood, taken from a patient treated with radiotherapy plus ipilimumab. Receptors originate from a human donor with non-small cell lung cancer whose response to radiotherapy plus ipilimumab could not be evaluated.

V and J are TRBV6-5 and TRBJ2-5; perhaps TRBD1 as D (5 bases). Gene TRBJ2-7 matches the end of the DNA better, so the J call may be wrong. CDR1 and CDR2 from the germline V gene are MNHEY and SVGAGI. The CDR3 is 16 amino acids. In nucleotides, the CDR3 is TGTGCCAGCAGTTTGGTGACAGTATCGGACCCCTACGAGCAGTACTTC. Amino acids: CASSLVTVSDPYEQYF.

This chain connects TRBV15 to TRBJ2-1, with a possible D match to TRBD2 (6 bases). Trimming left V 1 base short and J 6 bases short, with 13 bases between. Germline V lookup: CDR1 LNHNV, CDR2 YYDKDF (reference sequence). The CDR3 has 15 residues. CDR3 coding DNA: TGTGCCACCAGCAGAGTAATGAGGGACTTCAATGAGCAGTTCTTC. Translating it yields CATSRVMRDFNEQFF.

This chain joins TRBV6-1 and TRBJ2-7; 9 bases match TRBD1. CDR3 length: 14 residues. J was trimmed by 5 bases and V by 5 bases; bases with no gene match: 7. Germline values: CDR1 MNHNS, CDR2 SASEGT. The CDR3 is CASSTGQGNDEQYF. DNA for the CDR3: TGTGCCAGCAGTACGGGACAGGGAAACGACGAGCAGTACTTC.

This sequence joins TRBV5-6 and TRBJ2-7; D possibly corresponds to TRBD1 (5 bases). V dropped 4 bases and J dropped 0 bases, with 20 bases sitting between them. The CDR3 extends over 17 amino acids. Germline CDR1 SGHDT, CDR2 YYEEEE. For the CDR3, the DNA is TGTGCCAGCAGCAACTTCCGGGTACAGGAACCCTCCTACGAGCAGTACTTC. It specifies CASSNFRVQEPSYEQYF.

Here the CDR3 DNA reads TGTGCCAGCATCGCCGCCGGAGGACTGGGCACTGAAGCTTTCTTT. Translated, it gives CASIAAGGLGTEAFF. The chain combines TRBV7-9 with TRBJ1-1, with D unresolved. This CDR3 contains 15 residues. The V and J ends lost 7 bases and 4 bases respectively, with 19 bases between them. Per germline, CDR1 SEHNR and CDR2 FQNEAQ (reference sequence).

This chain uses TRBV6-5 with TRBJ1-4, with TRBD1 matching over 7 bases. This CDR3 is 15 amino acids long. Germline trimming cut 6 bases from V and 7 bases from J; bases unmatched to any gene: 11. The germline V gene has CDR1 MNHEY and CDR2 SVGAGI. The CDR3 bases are TGTGCCAGCAGCAGATCGGGAGGGGGCGGTGAAAAACTGTTTTTT. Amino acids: CASSRSGGGGEKLFF.

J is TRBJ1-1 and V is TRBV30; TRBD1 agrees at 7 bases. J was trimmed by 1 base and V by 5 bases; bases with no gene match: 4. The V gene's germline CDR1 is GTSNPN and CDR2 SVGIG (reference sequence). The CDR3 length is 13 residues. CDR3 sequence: CAWEGQPNTEAFF. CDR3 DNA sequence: TGTGCCTGGGAGGGACAGCCGAACACTGAAGCTTTCTTT.

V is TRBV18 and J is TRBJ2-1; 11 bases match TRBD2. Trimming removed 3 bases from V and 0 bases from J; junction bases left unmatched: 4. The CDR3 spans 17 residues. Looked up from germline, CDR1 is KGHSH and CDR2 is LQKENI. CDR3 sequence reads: CASSPLAGGPSYNEQFF. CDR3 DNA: TGTGCCAGCTCACCTCTAGCGGGAGGCCCCTCCTACAATGAGCAGTTCTTC.

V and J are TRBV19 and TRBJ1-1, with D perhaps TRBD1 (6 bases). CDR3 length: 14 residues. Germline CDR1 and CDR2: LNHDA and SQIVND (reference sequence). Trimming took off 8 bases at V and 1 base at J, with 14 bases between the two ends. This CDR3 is CASQQGFGNTEAFF. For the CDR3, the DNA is TGTGCCAGTCAACAGGGATTCGGGAACACTGAAGCTTTCTTT.

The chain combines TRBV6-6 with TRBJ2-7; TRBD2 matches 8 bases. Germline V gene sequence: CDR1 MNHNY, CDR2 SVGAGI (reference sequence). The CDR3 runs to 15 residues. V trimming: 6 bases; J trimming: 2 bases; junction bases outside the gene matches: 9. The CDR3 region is CASRGTGTRPYEQYF. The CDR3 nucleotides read TGTGCCAGCAGGGGTACCGGGACTAGGCCCTACGAGCAGTACTTC.

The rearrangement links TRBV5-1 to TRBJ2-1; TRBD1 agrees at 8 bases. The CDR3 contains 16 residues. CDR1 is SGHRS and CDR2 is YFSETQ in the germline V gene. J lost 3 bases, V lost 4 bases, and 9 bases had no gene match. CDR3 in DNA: TGCGCCAGCAGCCGAGGCGGACAGGGATTCTACAATGAGCAGTTCTTC. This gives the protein CASSRGGQGFYNEQFF.

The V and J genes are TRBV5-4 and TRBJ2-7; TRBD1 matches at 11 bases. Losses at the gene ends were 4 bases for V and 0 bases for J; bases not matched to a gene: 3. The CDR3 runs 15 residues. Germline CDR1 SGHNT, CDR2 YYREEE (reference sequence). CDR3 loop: CASSRGTGGSYEQYF. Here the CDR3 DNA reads TGTGCCAGCAGCAGGGGGACAGGGGGCTCCTACGAGCAGTACTTC.

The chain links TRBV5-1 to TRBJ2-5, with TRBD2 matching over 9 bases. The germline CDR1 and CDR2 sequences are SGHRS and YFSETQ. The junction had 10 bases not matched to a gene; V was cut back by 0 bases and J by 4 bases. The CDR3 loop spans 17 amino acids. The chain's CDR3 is CASSLAGTSWEGETQYF. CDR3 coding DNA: TGCGCCAGCAGCTTGGCCGGGACTAGCTGGGAGGGAGAGACCCAGTACTTC.

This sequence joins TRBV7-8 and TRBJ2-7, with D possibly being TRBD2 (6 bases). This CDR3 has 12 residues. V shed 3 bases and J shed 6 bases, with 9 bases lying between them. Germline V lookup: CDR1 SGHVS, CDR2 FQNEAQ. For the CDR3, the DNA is TGTGCCAGCAGCTTCGTGGGAGGCGAGCAGTACTTC. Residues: CASSFVGGEQYF.

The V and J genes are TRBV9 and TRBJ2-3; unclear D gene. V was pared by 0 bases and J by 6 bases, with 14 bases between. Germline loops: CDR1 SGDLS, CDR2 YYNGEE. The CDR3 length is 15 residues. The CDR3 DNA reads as TGTGCCAGCAGCGTAGACCGGTGGGCGAAGGATACGCAGTATTTT. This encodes CASSVDRWAKDTQYF. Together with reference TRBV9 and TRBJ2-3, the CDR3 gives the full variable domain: DSGVTQTPKHLITATGQRVTLRCSPRSGDLSVYWYQQSLDQGLQFLIQYYNGEERAKGNILERFSAQQFPDLHSELNLSSLELGDSALYFCASSVDRWAKDTQYFGPGTRLTVL.

CDR3 residues: CASSLNSGQGQPQHF. As DNA, the CDR3 is TGTGCCAGCAGTTTAAATTCAGGGCAGGGGCAGCCCCAGCATTTT. The chain combines TRBV27 with TRBJ1-5, with D perhaps matching TRBD1 (6 bases). Germline V gene data show CDR1 as MNHEY and CDR2 as SMNVEV (reference sequence). The ends were cut back, 2 bases at V and 7 bases at J, with 15 bases in the middle. This CDR3 region has 15 residues.

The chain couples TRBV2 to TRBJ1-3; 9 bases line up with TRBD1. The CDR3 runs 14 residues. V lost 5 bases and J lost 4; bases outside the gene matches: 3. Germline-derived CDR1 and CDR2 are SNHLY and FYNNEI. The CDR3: CASSYRGRGNTIYF. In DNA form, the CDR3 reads TGTGCCAGCAGTTACAGGGGGCGAGGAAACACCATATATTTT. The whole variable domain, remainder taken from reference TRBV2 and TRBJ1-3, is EPEVTQTPSHQVTQMGQEVILRCVPISNHLYFYWYRQILGQKVEFLVSFYNNEISEKSEIFDDQFSVERPDGSNFTLKIRSTKLEDSAMYFCASSYRGRGNTIYFGEGSWLTVV.

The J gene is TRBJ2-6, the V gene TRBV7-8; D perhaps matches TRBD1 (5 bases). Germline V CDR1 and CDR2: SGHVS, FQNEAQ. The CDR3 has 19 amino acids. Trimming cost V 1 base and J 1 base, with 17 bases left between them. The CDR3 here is CASSLDQRGRDSGANVLTF. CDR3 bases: TGTGCCAGCAGCTTAGATCAAAGGGGCCGCGATTCTGGGGCCAACGTCCTGACTTTC.

CDR3 amino acids: CSVTGGLYGYTF. DNA for the CDR3: TGCAGCGTCACAGGGGGCCTTTATGGCTACACCTTC. The chain combines TRBV29-1 with TRBJ1-2; TRBD1 aligns across 9 bases. V lost 6 bases, J lost 5 bases, and 4 bases stayed unmatched. The CDR3 totals 12 residues. Per germline, CDR1 SQVTM and CDR2 ANQGSEA.

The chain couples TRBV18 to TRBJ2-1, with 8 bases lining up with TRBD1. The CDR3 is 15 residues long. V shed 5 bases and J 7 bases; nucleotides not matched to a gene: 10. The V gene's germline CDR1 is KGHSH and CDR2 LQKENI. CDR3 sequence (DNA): TGTGCCAGCTCATCCCGACAGGGGTATTCAAATGAGCAGTTCTTC. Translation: CASSSRQGYSNEQFF.

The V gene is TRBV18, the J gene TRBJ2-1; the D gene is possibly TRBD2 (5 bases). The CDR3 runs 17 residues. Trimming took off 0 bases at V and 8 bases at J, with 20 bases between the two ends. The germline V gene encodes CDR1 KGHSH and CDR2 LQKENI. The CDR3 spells CASSPPVAGDEGDEQFF. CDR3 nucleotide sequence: TGTGCCAGCTCACCACCTGTCGCCGGGGATGAGGGTGATGAGCAGTTCTTC.

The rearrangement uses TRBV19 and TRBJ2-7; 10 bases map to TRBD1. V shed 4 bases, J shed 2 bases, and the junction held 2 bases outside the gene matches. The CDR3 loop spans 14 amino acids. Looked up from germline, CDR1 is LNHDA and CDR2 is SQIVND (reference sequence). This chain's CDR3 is CASSSGQGAYEQYF. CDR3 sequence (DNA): TGTGCCAGTAGTAGCGGACAGGGGGCCTACGAGCAGTACTTC.

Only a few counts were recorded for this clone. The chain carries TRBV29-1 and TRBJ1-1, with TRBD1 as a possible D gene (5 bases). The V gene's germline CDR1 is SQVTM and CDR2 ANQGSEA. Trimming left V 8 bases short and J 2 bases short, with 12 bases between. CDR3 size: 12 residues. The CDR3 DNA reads TGCAGCCTCCGGACACTTAACACTGAAGCTTTCTTT. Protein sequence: CSLRTLNTEAFF.

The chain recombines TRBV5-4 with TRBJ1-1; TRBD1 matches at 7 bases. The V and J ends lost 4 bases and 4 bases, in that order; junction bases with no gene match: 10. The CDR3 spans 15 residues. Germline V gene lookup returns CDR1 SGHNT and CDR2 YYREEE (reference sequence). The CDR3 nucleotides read TGTGCCAGCAGCCAAACGGACAGGCCATTCACTGAAGCTTTCTTT. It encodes CASSQTDRPFTEAFF.

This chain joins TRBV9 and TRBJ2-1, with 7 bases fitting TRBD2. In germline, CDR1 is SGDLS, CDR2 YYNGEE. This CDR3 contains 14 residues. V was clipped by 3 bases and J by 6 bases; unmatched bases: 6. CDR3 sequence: CASSGGGDPNEQFF. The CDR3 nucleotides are TGTGCCAGCAGCGGGGGAGGGGACCCCAATGAGCAGTTCTTC.

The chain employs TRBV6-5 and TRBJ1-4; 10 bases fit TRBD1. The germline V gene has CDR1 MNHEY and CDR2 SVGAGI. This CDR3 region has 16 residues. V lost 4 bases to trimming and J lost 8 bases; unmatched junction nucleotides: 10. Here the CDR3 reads CASSSRDRGAREKLFF. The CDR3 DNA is TGTGCCAGCAGTTCCCGGGACAGGGGTGCTAGGGAAAAACTGTTTTTT.

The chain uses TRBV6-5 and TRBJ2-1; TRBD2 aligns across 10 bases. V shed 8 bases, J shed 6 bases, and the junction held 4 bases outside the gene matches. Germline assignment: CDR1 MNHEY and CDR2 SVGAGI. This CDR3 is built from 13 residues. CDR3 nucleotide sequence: TGTGCCAGCGTAGTAGCGGGAGGCAATGAGCAGTTCTTC. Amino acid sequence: CASVVAGGNEQFF.